This T cell receptor beta chain was sequenced in a study of T-cell memory formation after mild COVID-19. Turning to the study itself: TCR clusters were mostly confined to one donor each. Regarding the study as a whole: Memory cells collected pre-infection included some clones that later responded, suggesting cross-reactive memory joined. Clones that shrank (day 15 to 85) were balanced CD4/CD8, whereas later expanders leaned CD4+. Nothing showed for sure that second-wave clones peaking on day 37 were SARS-CoV-2 specific.

Via MiXCR, TCRdb re-called the 5' RACE reads, giving one row per CDR3 protein. The repertoire holds under 400,000 distinct CDR3 sequences, with under 25% as singletons. The germline CDR1 and CDR2 sequences are MGHDK and SYGVNS. The ends lost 3 bases at V and 2 bases at J; junction bases unmatched: 15. This CDR3 is 19 amino acids long. This clonotype showed up just a few times. Its antigen is still unknown. The sequenced material came from PBMCs or a T cell subset sorted from them (not recorded which). The sequence derives from an adult woman who had mild COVID-19 (a few samples of this study predate the infection). Cell type and time point are not known. V is TRBV25-1 and J is TRBJ2-4, with TRBD1 matching 8 bases. In DNA, the CDR3 is TGTGCCAGCAGTGAGCCCCAGTCCCCAGGGGGCTTATCCAAAAACATTCAGTACTTC. This gives the protein CASSEPQSPGGLSKNIQYF.